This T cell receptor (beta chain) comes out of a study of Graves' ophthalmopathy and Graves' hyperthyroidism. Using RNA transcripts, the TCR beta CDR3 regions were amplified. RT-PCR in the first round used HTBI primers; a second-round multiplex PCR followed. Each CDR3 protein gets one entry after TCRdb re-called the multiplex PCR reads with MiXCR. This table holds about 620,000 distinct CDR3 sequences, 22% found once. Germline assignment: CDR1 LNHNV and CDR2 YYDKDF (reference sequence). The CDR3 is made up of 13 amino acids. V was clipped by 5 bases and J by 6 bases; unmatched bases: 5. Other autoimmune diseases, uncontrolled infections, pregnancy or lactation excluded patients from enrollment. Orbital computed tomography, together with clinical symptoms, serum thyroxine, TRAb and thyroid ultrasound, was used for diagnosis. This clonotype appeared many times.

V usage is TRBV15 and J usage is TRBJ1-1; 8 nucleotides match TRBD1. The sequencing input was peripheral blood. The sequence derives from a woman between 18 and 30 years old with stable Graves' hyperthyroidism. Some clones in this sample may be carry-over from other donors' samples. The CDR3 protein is CATSDRGASEAFF. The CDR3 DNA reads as TGTGCCACCAGCGACAGGGGTGCCTCTGAAGCTTTCTTT.